What follows are 13 T cell receptor beta chains derived from one specimen sequenced in a study of shared clonotypes between healthy human individuals (dated by TCRdb to about 2020). The method was the immunoSEQ multiplex PCR assay. This immuneACCESS table, as held by TCRdb, lists in-frame sequences with V and J called but not all clones. Of the missing ones, under half trace to an unresolved V gene in checked studies; the others have no known cause. Within this sample are millions of clones, with approximately 90% of them counted one time only. The ten largest clones take up around 0.14% of the sample. The sample consisted of naive CD4+ T cells sorted from blood. What the cell subset or site label conveys for this sample: CD45RA+ positively selected. The receptors stem from a man younger than 30 in good health.

CDR3 protein: CASSPPGRPSTDTQYF. For the CDR3, the DNA is TGTGCCAGCTCACCACCGGGGCGCCCTAGCACAGATACGCAGTATTTT. The rearrangement links TRBV18 to TRBJ2-3, with D perhaps matching TRBD1 (5 bases). In germline, CDR1 is KGHSH, CDR2 LQKENI. V gave up 0 bases and J gave up 0 bases, with 10 bases separating them. The CDR3 is 16 residues long.

CDR3 amino acids: CASRIPGLAGGPDEQYF. The CDR3 coding sequence is TGTGCCAGCAGGATCCCGGGACTAGCGGGAGGGCCGGACGAGCAGTACTTC. The chain has TRBV2 and TRBJ2-7; the match to TRBD2 covers 16 bases. The CDR3 spans 17 residues. With 6 bases clipped from V and 5 bases from J, the junction kept 10 bases outside the gene matches. Per the germline V gene, CDR1 is SNHLY and CDR2 is FYNNEI.

The J gene is TRBJ2-7, the V gene TRBV5-1, with TRBD1 matching over 7 bases. This CDR3 is 13 amino acids long. Germline loops: CDR1 SGHRS, CDR2 YFSETQ. Trimming took 4 bases from V and 1 from J; bases not matched to a gene: 2. The CDR3 is CASSGQASYEQYF. The CDR3, as DNA: TGCGCCAGCAGCGGACAGGCTTCCTACGAGCAGTACTTC. Variable domain in full (rest from reference TRBV5-1 and TRBJ2-7): KAGVTQTPRYLIKTRGQQVTLSCSPISGHRSVSWYQQTPGQGLQFLFEYFSETQRNKGNFPGRFSGRQFSNSRSEMNVSTLELGDSALYLCASSGQASYEQYFGPGTRLTVT.

V is TRBV6-1 and J is TRBJ2-7; D perhaps matches TRBD1 (6 bases). Germline V gene lookup returns CDR1 MNHNS and CDR2 SASEGT. V gave up 6 bases and J gave up 3 bases, with 18 bases separating them. The CDR3 is 15 amino acids. CDR3 amino acids: CASSSYSGVYYEQYF. DNA for the CDR3: TGTGCCAGCAGCTCTTACTCAGGGGTGTACTACGAGCAGTACTTC.

Notes on this clone: The identical CDR3 is also encoded by other nucleotide sequences in the sample. This chain joins TRBV30 and TRBJ2-1; TRBD1 aligns across 7 bases. This CDR3 is built from 13 residues. The germline CDR1 and CDR2 sequences are GTSNPN and SVGIG (reference sequence). J was trimmed by 5 bases and V by 4 bases; bases with no gene match: 5. The CDR3 protein is CAWTRDRDNEQFF. CDR3 nucleotides: TGTGCCTGGACCCGGGACAGAGACAATGAGCAGTTCTTC.

The chain has TRBV2 and TRBJ2-7, with D possibly matching TRBD1 (5 bases). V was trimmed by 8 bases and J by 6 bases, leaving 14 bases between them. Germline CDR1 SNHLY, CDR2 FYNNEI. CDR3 size: 12 residues. As DNA, the CDR3 is TGTGCCAGCCGCGTGGCAGGGCTCGAGCAGTACTTC. It is translated as CASRVAGLEQYF.

In regard to this clone: Other DNA sequences in the sample encode the same CDR3. The chain joins TRBV19 to TRBJ2-3; D unclear. This CDR3 contains 13 residues. The germline V gene encodes CDR1 LNHDA and CDR2 SQIVND (reference sequence). V was cut by 1 base and J by 6 bases, with 8 bases left in between. CDR3 amino acids: CASSIVRTDTQYF. CDR3 in DNA: TGTGCCAGTAGTATAGTAAGAACGGATACGCAGTATTTT.

The genes are TRBV6-1 and TRBJ1-1; D call uncertain. This CDR3 has 13 amino acids. Germline V gives CDR1 MNHNS, CDR2 SASEGT. Trimming took off 8 bases at V and 4 bases at J, with 14 bases between the two ends. The CDR3 DNA follows: TGTGCCAGCCCCCGGACCCTAGGCACTGAAGCTTTCTTT. Amino acid sequence: CASPRTLGTEAFF.

The chain employs TRBV15 and TRBJ2-2; TRBD2 agrees at 9 bases. V dropped 5 bases and J dropped 7; count of bases not matched to a gene: 17. Germline loops: CDR1 LNHNV, CDR2 YYDKDF (reference sequence). CDR3 length equals 18 residues. The CDR3 is CATSQSVVPGLAVGELFF. The CDR3 bases are TGTGCCACCAGCCAATCGGTAGTCCCGGGACTAGCTGTCGGGGAGCTGTTTTTT.

The chain uses TRBV18 and TRBJ2-1; 7 bases line up with TRBD1. The CDR3 runs to 15 residues. The germline gives CDR1 KGHSH, CDR2 LQKENI. V lost 4 bases, J lost 4 bases, and 7 bases stayed unmatched. CDR3 amino acids: CASSLPKGAYNEQFF. The CDR3 coding sequence is TGTGCCAGCTCACTTCCGAAGGGGGCGTACAATGAGCAGTTCTTC.

The chain is built from TRBV7-2 and TRBJ2-1; unclear D gene. Between the trimmed V and J ends, which lost 1 base and 4 bases, there was a span of 8 bases. This CDR3 contains 14 residues. Per germline, CDR1 SGHTA and CDR2 FQGNSA. The CDR3 DNA reads TGTGCCAGCAGCTTAGGGGCGGAGTACAATGAGCAGTTCTTC. It codes for CASSLGAEYNEQFF.

This chain connects TRBV5-1 to TRBJ2-2, with 8 bases that match TRBD2. V lost 1 base, J lost 5 bases, and 10 bases stayed unmatched. Germline CDR1 is SGHRS and CDR2 is YFSETQ. The CDR3 sequence is 17 residues long. The chain's CDR3 is CASSLTVSGGSTGELFF. As DNA, the CDR3 is TGCGCCAGCAGCTTGACCGTCAGCGGGGGTTCAACCGGGGAGCTGTTTTTT.

About this clone itself: Other DNA sequences in the sample encode the same CDR3. The chain is built from TRBV30 and TRBJ1-1; D not resolved. The germline V gene has CDR1 GTSNPN and CDR2 SVGIG (reference sequence). V lost 3 bases, J lost 2 bases, and 7 bases lay in between. This CDR3 has 12 amino acids. This CDR3 is CAWSVVNTEAFF. The CDR3 DNA reads TGTGCCTGGAGCGTGGTAAACACTGAAGCTTTCTTT.